The sequence of this T cell receptor beta chain was determined in a study of T-cell reconstitution after alpha-beta-depleted transplantation in children. Preparation of the TCRbeta library involved a method that used unique molecular identifiers. Each CDR3 protein is one row after TCRdb ran MiXCR on the PCR reads. Here the sample spans about 610,000 distinct CDR3 sequences, under 12% being singletons. This clonotype was counted only a few times. A junction boundary mismatches the germline segment, possibly from a read error. The CDR3 spans 12 residues. The germline V gene has CDR1 SGHDT and CDR2 YYEEEE.

Source: PBMCs from the stem cell graft donor, taken from the stem cell graft. The sequence was obtained from a human donor who donated a stem cell graft to a child with acute myeloid leukemia. The chain couples TRBV5-6 to TRBJ1-2, with D uncertain. This CDR3 reads CASSLAGSLQAF. As DNA, the CDR3 is TGTGCCAGCAGCTTGGCAGGATCTCTCCAGGCCTTC.